This T cell receptor beta chain was identified in a study of blood T cells in healthy people across ages (dated by TCRdb to between 2015 and 2016). Describing the broader study: In model experiments, template switching captured about one uniquely barcoded TCR beta cDNA molecule for every two T cells. For two donors (one aged 18 to 30 and one aged 80 or older), the study analyzed two additional independent replicas of 1 million unique cDNA reads from the same blood draw. Donors were grouped into four age groups: young (average roughly 15 years), middle-aged (over 35), aged (around 60) and long-lived (about 90). To track age-related changes in TCR beta repertoire diversity, the study relied on deep sequencing normalized with unique cDNA molecular identifiers.

Study-wide findings and limitations: The CMV infection status of donors was not known, potentially confounding age-related changes in expanded clonotypes. The long-lived group showed more naive CD4+ T cells, fewer expanded clones and increased TCR diversity than the aged group, suggesting age selection. Since profiling was done on bulk unsorted PBMCs, naive and antigen-experienced compartments could not be conclusively compared. Estimates of total diversity based on one million sequenced T cells were considered lower bounds and underestimates. As age increased, observed TCR beta diversity per million T cells dropped in a roughly linear way, and a significant reduction was already evident by age approximately 40. There was a strong correlation between observed TCR beta diversity and the percentage of naive T cells measured by flow cytometry.

Libraries came from 5' RACE. TCRdb shows the sequencer as Illumina HiSeq 2500. A second roughly 6 to 12 cycle PCR used a sample-barcoded 5' primer and a J-beta primer mix. A unique molecular identifier was introduced onto each TCR beta cDNA molecule by a template-switch 5' adaptor carrying 12 random nucleotides. At least 2.5 million CDR3-containing paired-end reads were obtained from each sample. The Mint cDNA synthesis kit, primed by a TRBC-specific oligonucleotide, was used to synthesize first-strand cDNA from all RNA. After uracil-DNA glycosylase treatment, a first 18-cycle PCR used universal primers M1SS and BC2_uni_R on all cDNA. Processing in the source paper ran as follows. For normalization, 1 million high-quality reads, each with a distinct molecular identifier, were randomly selected from each sample. Instead of being binned into consensus sequences, reads that shared molecular identifiers were thrown out. MiTCR, run with a Q25 quality threshold and the strictest error-elimination algorithm, handled CDR3 identification, clonotype clustering and error correction. A nonparametric unseen species model with Euler transformation was used to estimate lower-bound total TCR beta diversity. TCRdb cleaned the public reads at Q25 with fastp, built clones with MiXCR and kept in-frame beta chains. Every distinct CDR3 protein forms one entry, paired with its most common genes and DNA. What appears here as the V and J calls and clone size reflects TCRdb's work, not the paper's. In this sample the table shows about 560,000 distinct CDR3 sequences, roughly a quarter of which occur a single time. In total, the top ten clones hold over 3.5% of the sample.

This clonotype was counted between two and nine times. What this receptor recognizes is not known. Base qualities are not recorded, but no much larger clone differs from it by a single base. Systemically healthy Caucasian individuals from Russia, 39 in total and aged 6 to 90 years, were included as donors. Roughly 10 milliliters of peripheral blood were drawn from each donor into EDTA-treated Vacutainer tubes. Ficoll-Paque density-gradient centrifugation was used to isolate PBMCs, with at least 7 million per sample. Trizol reagent was used to extract total RNA from the PBMCs, yielding at least 6 micrograms per sample. The percentages of naive CD45RAhigh/CD27high T cells were determined by flow cytometry on a PBMC aliquot from every donor. The CDR3 contains 12 residues, cysteine and phenylalanine counted. Left in the record is the CDR3 DNA by itself, 36 bases read in frame from the first base. CDR1 DFQATT and CDR2 SNEGSKA are derived from the germline V gene (reference sequence). V drops 6 bases and J drops 7 bases, leaving 12 bases in between.

This sample also belongs to another study, concerning T cells of mothers and their children. The second study also describes: The donors were nine systemically healthy Caucasian individuals, made up of three mothers and their six children. cDNA synthesis used all of the extracted RNA, with around 1.6 ug of RNA in each 15 ul reaction. In the second PCR, the M1S primer added sample barcodes and 2-4 random nucleotides. More than 8 million TCR beta CDR3 reads were obtained from each mother, and roughly 3 million reads were obtained from each child. TCR recombination output is similarly shaped by thymic selection in related and unrelated pairs, with a minor effect exerted by inherited differences. Related mother-child pairs always showed normalized repertoire overlap that was slightly higher than in unrelated mother-child pairs, though the difference was never significant. No persistent microchimeric T cell clones were found, with a detection sensitivity of roughly 99 clones per million clonotypes. In the study, deep NGS was used to compare the TCR beta repertoires of mothers and children, and features distinguishing related mother-child pairs from unrelated individuals were sought. On average, the children were approximately 11 +/- 4 years old, while the mothers were around 42 +/- 4 years old. After adapter ligation with NEBNext reagents, the libraries were sequenced on Illumina HiSeq 2000 with 100+100 nt paired-end reads. To avoid cross-contamination, the mother libraries and the child libraries were prepared a month apart and sequenced in separate runs. Between roughly 500,000 and 2,300,000 distinct TCR beta clonotypes were identified per donor. Naive TCR beta clonotypes were estimated from low-frequency clonotypes matched to each donor's FACS-determined naive share, without sorting.

This clonotype originated in a boy aged 2 to 9 in good health. The chain is encoded by TRBV20-1 joined to TRBJ1-4, with TRBD1 tentatively as D gene (5 bases match). The specimen was blood. The DNA sequence is as follows: TGCAGTGCCCTGGGCCAGGGTGAAAAACTGTTTTTT. Protein translation: CSALGQGEKLFF.